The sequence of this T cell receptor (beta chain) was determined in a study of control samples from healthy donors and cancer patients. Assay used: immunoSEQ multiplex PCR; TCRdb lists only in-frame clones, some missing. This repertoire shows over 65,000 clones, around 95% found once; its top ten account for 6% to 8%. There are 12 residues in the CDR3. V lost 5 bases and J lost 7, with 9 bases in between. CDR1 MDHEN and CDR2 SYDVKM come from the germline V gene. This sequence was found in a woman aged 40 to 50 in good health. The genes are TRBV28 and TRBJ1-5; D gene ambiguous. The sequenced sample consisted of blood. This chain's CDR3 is CASSRAGQPQHF. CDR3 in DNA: TGTGCCAGCAGTAGGGCTGGCCAGCCCCAGCATTTT.